The rows below give T cell receptor beta chains drawn from one sample of a study of T cell repertoires in cytomegalovirus infection. MiXCR, run by TCRdb on the reads, gives a single entry per CDR3 protein. The data show more than 150,000 distinct CDR3 sequences, 15% to 20% seen once. The sample consisted of PBMCs. The receptors stem from a human donor in good health (CMV status not recorded). Some clones in this sample may be carry-over from other donors' samples. CDR3s include the opening cysteine and the closing phenylalanine or tryptophan. Each record gives: D gene, J gene, V gene, clone size, CDR3 protein, CDR3 DNA. D genes are given only for firm matches. Size tells how often a clone was seen (once, few, many) or the class of an expanded clone, and some rows leave it out.

>NA|TRBJ2-1|TRBV11-1|many
CASSLAGRGKNEQFF
TGTGCCAGCAGCTTAGCAGGGCGCGGGAAGAATGAGCAGTTCTTC
>TRBD2|TRBJ2-3|TRBV12-3/TRBV12-4|many
CASKLLAGGTDTQYF
TGTGCCAGCAAACTTCTAGCGGGGGGAACAGATACGCAGTATTTT
>NA|TRBJ1-5|TRBV20-1|NA
CSARDGQKLRRGEQPQHF
TGCAGTGCTAGAGATGGACAAAAACTACGACGGGGGGAGCAGCCCCAGCATTTT
>TRBD1|TRBJ2-5|TRBV7-2|NA
CASSLQGLGQETQYF
TGTGCCAGCAGTCTACAGGGGCTGGGGCAAGAGACCCAGTACTTC
>TRBD2|TRBJ2-2|TRBV7-6|many
CASSLAGLAGVGELFF
TGTGCCAGCAGCTTAGCCGGGCTAGCGGGTGTCGGGGAGCTGTTTTTT
>NA|TRBJ2-5|TRBV7-6|many
CASSLGSVSETQYF
TGTGCCAGCAGCTTAGGGTCTGTTAGTGAGACCCAGTACTTC
>NA|TRBJ2-3|TRBV6-6|NA
CASSYADTQYF
TGTGCCAGCAGTTACGCCGATACGCAGTATTTT
>NA|TRBJ1-2|TRBV6-6|NA
CASSYGGCGYTF
TGTGCCAGCAGTTACGGGGGTTGTGGCTACACCTTC
>NA|TRBJ1-4|TRBV2|many
CASSRTASNEKLFF
TGTGCCAGCAGCAGGACAGCCTCTAATGAAAAACTGTTTTTT
>TRBD2|TRBJ2-7|TRBV13|NA
CASSPFRLAGASEQYF
TGTGCCAGCAGCCCCTTCCGCCTAGCGGGAGCGAGCGAGCAGTACTTC
>TRBD2|TRBJ2-5|TRBV7-2|many
CASSLDSAGGGETQYF
TGTGCCAGCAGCTTAGATTCGGCGGGAGGAGGGGAGACCCAGTACTTC
>TRBD1|TRBJ1-6|TRBV6-5|NA
CASRPDRDLFSPLHF
TGTGCCAGCAGACCCGACAGGGATCTTTTTTCACCCCTCCACTTT
>TRBD1|TRBJ1-5|TRBV28|NA
CASSFPIGTGALSNQPQHF
TGTGCCAGCAGTTTCCCAATAGGAACAGGGGCACTGAGCAATCAGCCCCAGCATTTT